This record looks at one TCR beta chain sequence and its context. Its recognized antigen is unknown. Base qualities are not at hand, and no much larger clone is one base apart. Library creation used the immunoSEQ multiplex PCR assay. Entries here come from immuneACCESS through TCRdb and include only in-frame sequences with V and J called. Some clones fail to appear in such tables; in the studies checked, an unresolved V gene covers under half of the shortfall, and the cause of the remainder is unknown. The sample data list around 21,000 clones, and about 88% of these were observed just once. The top ten clonotypes cover more than 6% of the sample. This sample is drawn from a study of T cell changes during pregnancy in multiple sclerosis (dated 2019 in TCRdb). Study-wide context: In women with multiple sclerosis, the researchers looked at how the T cell repertoire shifted as pregnancy progressed.

V trim: 4 bases; J trim: 5 bases; unmatched bases: 4. Taken from cysteine to phenylalanine, the CDR3 has 13 residues. CDR3 DNA is the only sequence kept; it has 39 bases, read in frame from the first base. Based on the germline V gene (reference sequence), the CDR1 and CDR2 sequences are MNHNY and SVGAGI. This TCR came from a female donor in good health, enrolled as a control in a pregnancy study. The chain is assembled from TRBV6-6 and TRBJ1-1; the central 7 bases match TRBD1. This material consisted of CD8+ T cells from peripheral blood mononuclear cells, taken in the third trimester of pregnancy. The bases are TGTGCCAGCAGTTTCCAGGGGGGTACTGAAGCTTTCTTT. Translated, it reads CASSFQGGTEAFF.